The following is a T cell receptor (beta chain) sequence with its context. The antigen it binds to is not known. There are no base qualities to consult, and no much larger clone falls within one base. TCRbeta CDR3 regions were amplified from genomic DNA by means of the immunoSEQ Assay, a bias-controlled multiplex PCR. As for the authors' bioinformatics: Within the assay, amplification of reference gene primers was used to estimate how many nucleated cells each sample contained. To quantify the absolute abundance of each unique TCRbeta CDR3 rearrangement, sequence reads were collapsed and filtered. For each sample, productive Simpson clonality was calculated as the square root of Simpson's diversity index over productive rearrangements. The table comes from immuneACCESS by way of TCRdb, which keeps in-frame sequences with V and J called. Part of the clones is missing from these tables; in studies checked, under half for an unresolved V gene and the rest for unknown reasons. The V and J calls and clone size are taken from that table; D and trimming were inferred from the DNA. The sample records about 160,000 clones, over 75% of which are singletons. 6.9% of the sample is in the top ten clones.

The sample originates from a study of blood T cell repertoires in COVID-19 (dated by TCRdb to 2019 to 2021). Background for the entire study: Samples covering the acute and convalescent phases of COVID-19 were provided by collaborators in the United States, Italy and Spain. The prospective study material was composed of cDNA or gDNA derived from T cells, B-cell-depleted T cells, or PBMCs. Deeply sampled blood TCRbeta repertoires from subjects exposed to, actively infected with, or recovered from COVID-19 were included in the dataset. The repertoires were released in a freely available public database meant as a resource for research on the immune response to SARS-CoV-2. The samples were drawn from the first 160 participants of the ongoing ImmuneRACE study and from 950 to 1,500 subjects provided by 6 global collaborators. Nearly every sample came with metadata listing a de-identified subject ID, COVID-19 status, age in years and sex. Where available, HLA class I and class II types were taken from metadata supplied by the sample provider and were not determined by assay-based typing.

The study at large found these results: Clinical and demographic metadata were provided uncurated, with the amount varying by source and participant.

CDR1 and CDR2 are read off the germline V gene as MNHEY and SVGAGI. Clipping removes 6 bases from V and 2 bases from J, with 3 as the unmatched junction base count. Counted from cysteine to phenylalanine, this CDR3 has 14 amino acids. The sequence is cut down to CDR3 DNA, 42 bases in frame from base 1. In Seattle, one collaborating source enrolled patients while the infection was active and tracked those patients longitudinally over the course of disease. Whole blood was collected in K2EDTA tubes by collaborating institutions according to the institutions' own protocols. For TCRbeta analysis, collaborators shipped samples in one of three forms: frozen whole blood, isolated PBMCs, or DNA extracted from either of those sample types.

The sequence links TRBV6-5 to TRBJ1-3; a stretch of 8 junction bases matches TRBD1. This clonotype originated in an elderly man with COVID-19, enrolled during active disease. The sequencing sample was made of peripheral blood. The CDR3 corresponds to CASSGQGTGNTIYF. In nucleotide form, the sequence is TGTGCCAGCAGCGGACAGGGAACTGGAAACACCATATATTTT.